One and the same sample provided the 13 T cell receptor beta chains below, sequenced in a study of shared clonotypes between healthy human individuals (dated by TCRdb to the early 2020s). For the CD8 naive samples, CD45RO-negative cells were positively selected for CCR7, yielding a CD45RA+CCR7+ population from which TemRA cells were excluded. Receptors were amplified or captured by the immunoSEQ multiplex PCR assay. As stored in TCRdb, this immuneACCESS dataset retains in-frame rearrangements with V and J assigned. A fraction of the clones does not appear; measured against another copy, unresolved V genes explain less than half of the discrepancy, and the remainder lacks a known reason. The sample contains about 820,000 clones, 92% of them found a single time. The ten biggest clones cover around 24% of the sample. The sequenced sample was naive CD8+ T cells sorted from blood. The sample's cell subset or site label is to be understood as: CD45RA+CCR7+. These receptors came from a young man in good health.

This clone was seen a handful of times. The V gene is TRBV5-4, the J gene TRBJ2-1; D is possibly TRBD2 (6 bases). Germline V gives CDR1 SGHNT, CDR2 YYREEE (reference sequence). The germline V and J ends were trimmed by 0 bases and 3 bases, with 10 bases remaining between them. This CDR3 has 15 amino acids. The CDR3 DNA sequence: TGTGCCAGCAGCTTGGAGGGTAGCGGCTACAATGAGCAGTTCTTC. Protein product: CASSLEGSGYNEQFF.

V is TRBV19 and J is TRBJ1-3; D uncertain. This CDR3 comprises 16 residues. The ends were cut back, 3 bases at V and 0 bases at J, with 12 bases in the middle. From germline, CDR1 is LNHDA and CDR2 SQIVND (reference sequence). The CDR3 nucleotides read TGTGCCAGTAGTATTTCGGCCGATAGCTCTGGAAACACCATATATTTT. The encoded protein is CASSISADSSGNTIYF.

CDR3 residues: CASSLEGGRSNTGELFF. The DNA of the CDR3 is TGTGCCAGCAGCTTAGAAGGGGGCCGCTCGAACACCGGGGAGCTGTTTTTT. V gene TRBV7-9 combines with J gene TRBJ2-2; 7 bases map to TRBD1. The CDR3 sequence is 17 residues long. Germline trimming cut 1 base from V and 0 bases from J; bases unmatched to any gene: 5. In germline, CDR1 is SEHNR, CDR2 FQNEAQ (reference sequence).

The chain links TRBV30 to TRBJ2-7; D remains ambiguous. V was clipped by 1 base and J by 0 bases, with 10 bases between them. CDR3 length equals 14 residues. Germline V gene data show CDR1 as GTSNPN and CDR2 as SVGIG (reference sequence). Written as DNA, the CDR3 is TGTGCCTGGAGTGGGTCCGCGGCCTCCTACGAGCAGTACTTC. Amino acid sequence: CAWSGSAASYEQYF.

The CDR3 bases are TGTGCCAGCAGTGACTCATTCAGGGTAGACGCCGGGGAGCTGTTTTTT. Its translation is CASSDSFRVDAGELFF. V and J are TRBV6-4 and TRBJ2-2, with D possibly matching TRBD1 (5 bases). Germline CDR1 and CDR2: MRHNA and SNTAGT. The CDR3 is made up of 16 amino acids. Trimming stripped 0 bases from V and 6 bases from J, with 14 bases between.

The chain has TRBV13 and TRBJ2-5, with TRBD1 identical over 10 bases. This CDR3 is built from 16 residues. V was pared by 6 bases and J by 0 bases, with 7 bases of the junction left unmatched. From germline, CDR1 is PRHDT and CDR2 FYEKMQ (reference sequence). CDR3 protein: CASRFRDRGYQETQYF. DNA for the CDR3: TGTGCCAGCAGGTTCCGGGACAGGGGATACCAAGAGACCCAGTACTTC.

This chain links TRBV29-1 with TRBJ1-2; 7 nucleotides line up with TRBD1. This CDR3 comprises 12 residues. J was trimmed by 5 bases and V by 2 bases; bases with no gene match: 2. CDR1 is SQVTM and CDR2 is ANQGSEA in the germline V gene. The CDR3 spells CSVEPRGYGYTF. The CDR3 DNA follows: TGCAGCGTTGAACCCAGGGGGTATGGCTACACCTTC.

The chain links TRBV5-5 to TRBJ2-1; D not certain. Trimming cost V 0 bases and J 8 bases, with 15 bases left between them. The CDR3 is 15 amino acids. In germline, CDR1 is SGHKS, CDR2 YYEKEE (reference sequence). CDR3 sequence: CASSLGPSDVDEQFF. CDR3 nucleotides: TGTGCCAGCAGCTTGGGGCCGAGTGACGTGGATGAGCAGTTCTTC.

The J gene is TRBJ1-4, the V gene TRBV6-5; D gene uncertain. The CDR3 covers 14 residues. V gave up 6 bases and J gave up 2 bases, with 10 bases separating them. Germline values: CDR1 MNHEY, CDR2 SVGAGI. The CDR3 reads CASSRRTTNEKLFF. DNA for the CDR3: TGTGCCAGCAGCCGTCGGACCACTAATGAAAAACTGTTTTTT.

The CDR3 loop is CAISEPETGWNTIYF. The CDR3, as DNA: TGTGCCATCAGTGAGCCCGAGACAGGGTGGAACACCATATATTTT. The chain combines TRBV10-3 with TRBJ1-3; TRBD1 matches at 7 bases. Germline loops: CDR1 ENHRY, CDR2 SYGVKD. The CDR3 spans 15 residues. V dropped 2 bases and J dropped 7; count of bases not matched to a gene: 8.

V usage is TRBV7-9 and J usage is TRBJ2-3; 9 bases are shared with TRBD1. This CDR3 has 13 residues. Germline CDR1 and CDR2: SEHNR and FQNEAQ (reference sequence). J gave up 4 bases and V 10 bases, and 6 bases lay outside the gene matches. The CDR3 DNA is TGTGCCAAGGGACAGGGTTCGGCAGATACGCAGTATTTT. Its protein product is CAKGQGSADTQYF.

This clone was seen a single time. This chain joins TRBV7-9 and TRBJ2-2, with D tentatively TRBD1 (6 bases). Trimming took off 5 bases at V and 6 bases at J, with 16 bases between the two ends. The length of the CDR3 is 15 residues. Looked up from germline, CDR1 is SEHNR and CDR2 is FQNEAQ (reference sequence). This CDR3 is CASSRTGRGAGELFF. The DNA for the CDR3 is TGTGCCAGCAGCCGAACAGGGAGAGGGGCCGGGGAGCTGTTTTTT.

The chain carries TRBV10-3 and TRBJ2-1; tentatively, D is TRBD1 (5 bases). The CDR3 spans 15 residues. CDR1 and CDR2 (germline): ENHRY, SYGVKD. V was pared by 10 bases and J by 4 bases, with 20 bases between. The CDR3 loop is CATMSGITIYNEQFF. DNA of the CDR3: TGTGCCACCATGTCAGGGATCACCATTTACAATGAGCAGTTCTTC.